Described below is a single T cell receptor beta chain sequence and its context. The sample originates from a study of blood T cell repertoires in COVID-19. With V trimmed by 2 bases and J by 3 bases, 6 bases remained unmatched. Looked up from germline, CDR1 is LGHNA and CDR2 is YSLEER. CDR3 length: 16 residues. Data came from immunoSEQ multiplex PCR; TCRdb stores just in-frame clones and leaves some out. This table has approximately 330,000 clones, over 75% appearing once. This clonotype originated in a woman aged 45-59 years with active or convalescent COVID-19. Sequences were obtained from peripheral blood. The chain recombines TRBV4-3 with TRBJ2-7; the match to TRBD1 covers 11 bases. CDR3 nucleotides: TGCGCCAGCAGCCAACTGGGGGGACAGGGGGTCTACGAGCAGTACTTC. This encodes CASSQLGGQGVYEQYF.